The clone carrying this TCR beta chain was detected a few times. The data were obtained in a study of PD-L1 blockade in urothelial cancer. This CDR3 contains 14 residues. V lost 7 bases and J lost 3; bases outside the gene matches: 6. Germline assignment: CDR1 LNHDA and CDR2 SQIVND (reference sequence). Per-patient samples, pretreatment and on-treatment, numbered 1 to 8. Assay used: immunoSEQ multiplex PCR; TCRdb lists only in-frame clones, some missing. This sample has 50,000 or so clones; under 90% occur once, and the top ten carry 5.8%. This chain connects TRBV19 to TRBJ1-5, with 7 nucleotides matching TRBD1. The sequences come from PBMCs, collected around atezolizumab (anti-PD-L1) treatment. The sequence derives from a man aged 35-49 years with urothelial cancer. The CDR3 DNA sequence: TGTGCCAGTACCACAGGGGTGACCAATCAGCCCCAGCATTTT. Amino acids: CASTTGVTNQPQHF.